The clone carrying this T cell receptor beta chain was picked up one time. Its antigen remains unknown. This sample is part of a study of cytomegalovirus exposure and HLA in healthy donors. Study outcomes and limitations: The authors listed around 150 TCR beta chains as cytomegalovirus-associated.

This CDR3 region has 15 residues. In germline, CDR1 is SNHLY, CDR2 FYNNEI. Losses at the gene ends were 4 bases for V and 3 bases for J; bases not matched to a gene: 8. Using immunoSEQ multiplex PCR, the repertoire was profiled, and TCRdb retains in-frame clones only, with some absent. The top ten clones hold around 3.3% of a sample with some 86,000 clones, approximately 93% of them seen once. The sequence was obtained from a woman aged 25 to 45 in good health and CMV-seronegative. The chain recombines TRBV2 with TRBJ2-7; TRBD2 matches 8 bases. The sequenced sample was PBMCs. The CDR3 nucleotides are TGTGCCAGCAGTGGAGCCTGGACTAGCATCTACGAGCAGTACTTC. It yields the protein CASSGAWTSIYEQYF.